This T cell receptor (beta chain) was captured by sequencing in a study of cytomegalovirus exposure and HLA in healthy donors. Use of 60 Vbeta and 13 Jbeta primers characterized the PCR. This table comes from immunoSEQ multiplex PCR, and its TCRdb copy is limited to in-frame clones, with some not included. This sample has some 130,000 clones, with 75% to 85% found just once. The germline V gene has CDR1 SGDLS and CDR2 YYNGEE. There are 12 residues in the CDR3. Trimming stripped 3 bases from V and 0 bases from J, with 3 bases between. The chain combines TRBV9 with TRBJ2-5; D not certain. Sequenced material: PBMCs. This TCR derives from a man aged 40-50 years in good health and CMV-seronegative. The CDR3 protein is CASSANQETQYF. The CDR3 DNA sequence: TGTGCCAGCAGCGCCAACCAAGAGACCCAGTACTTC.